Each of the 17 T cell receptor beta chains below was sequenced from the same sample in a study of Graves' ophthalmopathy and Graves' hyperthyroidism. CDR3 regions of TCR beta were amplified from RNA transcripts. HTBI primers were used in a first-round RT-PCR, which preceded a second-round multiplex PCR. Each CDR3 protein is one row after TCRdb ran MiXCR on the multiplex PCR reads. The sample has roughly 500,000 distinct CDR3 sequences; about an eighth are singletons. The sample comprised blood. Every receptor here comes from a woman between 25 and 40 years old with Graves' ophthalmopathy.

This clonotype was recorded at least ten times. The chain recombines TRBV27 with TRBJ2-7, with 14 positions matching TRBD2. V dropped 5 bases and J dropped 3; count of bases not matched to a gene: 6. CDR3 size: 16 residues. Germline CDR1 is MNHEY and CDR2 is SMNVEV (reference sequence). CDR3 nucleotides: TGTGCCAGCAGTCTTAGGACTAGCGGGGGGTTCTACGAGCAGTACTTC. Protein product: CASSLRTSGGFYEQYF.

In its sample, this clonotype was seen many times. This chain uses TRBV28 with TRBJ2-7, with TRBD1 matching over 9 bases. V shed 4 bases and J 4 bases; nucleotides not matched to a gene: 8. Germline values: CDR1 MDHEN, CDR2 SYDVKM. The CDR3 totals 15 residues. Written as DNA, the CDR3 is TGTGCCAGCAGTTCTTTGGGACAGGGAGATTACGAGCAGTACTTC. It is translated as CASSSLGQGDYEQYF.

The sample holds many counts of this clonotype. The chain joins TRBV3-1 to TRBJ1-1; maybe TRBD1 (5 bases). The CDR3 length is 13 residues. Germline V lookup: CDR1 LGHDT, CDR2 YNNKEL (reference sequence). Trimming stripped 3 bases from V and 5 bases from J, with 10 bases between. CDR3 loop: CASSHEGWTEAFF. CDR3 bases: TGTGCCAGCAGCCACGAGGGGTGGACTGAAGCTTTCTTT.

In this sample, this clonotype turned up many times. This chain joins TRBV27 and TRBJ1-1; D possibly corresponds to TRBD1 (5 bases). Trimming removed 7 bases from V and 0 bases from J, with 12 bases in between. In germline, CDR1 is MNHEY, CDR2 SMNVEV (reference sequence). This CDR3 region has 14 residues. The CDR3 region has the DNA TGTGCCAGCACGGACACGCACATGAACACTGAAGCTTTCTTT. It specifies CASTDTHMNTEAFF.

The V gene is TRBV27, the J gene TRBJ2-7; D could derive from TRBD1 or TRBD2 (5 bases each). Germline V lookup: CDR1 MNHEY, CDR2 SMNVEV (reference sequence). This CDR3 spans 14 amino acids. V lost 9 bases to trimming and J lost 2 bases, with 17 bases between them. The CDR3 DNA sequence: TGTGCCAGGATGACCGGGACCAACCCCTACGAGCAGTACTTC. This sequence encodes CARMTGTNPYEQYF.

The table lists this clonotype with many counts. The V call is TRBV10-3, the J call TRBJ2-7; TRBD1 is a possible D gene (6 bases). The V end lost 11 bases, the J end lost 6 bases, and 20 bases lay between the germline ends. The CDR3 contains 13 residues. Looked up from germline, CDR1 is ENHRY and CDR2 is SYGVKD. The CDR3, as DNA: TGTGCCGCGTCCCAGACAGGACCCTCCGAGCAGTACTTC. Translation: CAASQTGPSEQYF.

There are many counts of this clonotype. Germline and junction disagree at one end, which may indicate a read error. The chain is built from TRBV12-5 and TRBJ2-2; 7 bases align to TRBD2. Looked up from germline, CDR1 is LGHNT and CDR2 is FRNRAP. This CDR3 is built from 15 residues. CDR3 nucleotide sequence: TGTGCTAGTGGTTTCGTCGGGGGGAACACCGGGGAGCTGTCTTTT. Translating gives CASGFVGGNTGELSF.

This clonotype was counted many times. The chain employs TRBV28 and TRBJ2-7, with D hard to call. Looked up from germline, CDR1 is MDHEN and CDR2 is SYDVKM. The CDR3 has 15 amino acids. Trimming took 4 bases from V and 3 from J, leaving 16 bases between them. The CDR3 DNA reads as TGTGCCAGCAGTTCCCCGGTGGGTTTTTACTACGAGCAGTACTTC. It is translated as CASSSPVGFYYEQYF.

This clonotype was seen at least ten times. The chain is built from TRBV12-3 or TRBV12-4 and TRBJ2-2, with D possibly being TRBD1 or TRBD2 (5 bases each). V lost 6 bases to trimming and J lost 6 bases, with 20 bases between them. CDR3 size: 16 residues. This chain's CDR3 is CASSPGGAWGPGELFF. CDR3 nucleotide sequence: TGTGCCAGCAGCCCTGGGGGTGCCTGGGGTCCCGGGGAGCTGTTTTTT.

This clonotype occurred many times. V and J are TRBV18 and TRBJ1-1; no definite D call. The CDR3 is made up of 15 amino acids. Trimming shortened V by 3 bases and J by 1 base, and 12 bases separated the two germline ends. CDR1 and CDR2 from the germline V gene are KGHSH and LQKENI. CDR3 in amino acids: CASSPRTLENTEAFF. The CDR3 DNA reads TGTGCCAGCTCACCGAGAACGCTTGAGAACACTGAAGCTTTCTTT.

In this sample, this clonotype turned up many times. J is TRBJ2-7 and V is TRBV28; 10 bases are shared with TRBD1. Germline CDR1 and CDR2: MDHEN and SYDVKM. V lost 6 bases, J lost 2 bases, and 10 bases stayed unmatched. This CDR3 comprises 16 residues. The CDR3 spells CASRPGTGELTYEQYF. DNA of the CDR3: TGTGCCAGCAGGCCGGGGACAGGGGAGCTTACCTACGAGCAGTACTTC.

This clonotype was detected many times. V is TRBV29-1 and J is TRBJ2-7, with D unresolved. The V end was cut by 4 bases, the J end by 0 bases, with 7 bases between. The CDR3 totals 12 residues. The V gene's germline CDR1 is SQVTM and CDR2 ANQGSEA. The CDR3 sequence is CSVVWSSYEQYF. CDR3 nucleotides: TGCAGCGTTGTGTGGAGCTCCTACGAGCAGTACTTC.

The gene calls are TRBV20-1 and TRBJ1-1, with D uncertain. The ends were cut back, 6 bases at V and 3 bases at J, with 11 bases in the middle. Germline V gene sequence: CDR1 DFQATT, CDR2 SNEGSKA (reference sequence). The CDR3 length is 12 residues. DNA of the CDR3: TGCAGTGCCAGCAAGGGCTACACTGAAGCTTTCTTT. Translation gives CSASKGYTEAFF.

Many counts were recorded for this clonotype. CDR3 sequence (DNA): TGTGCCAGAATACTAATAGGGACCTTGCGTTCACCCCTCCACTTT. Translated: CARILIGTLRSPLHF. The chain uses TRBV6-1 and TRBJ1-6, with D possibly TRBD1 on 5 matching bases. Germline lookup yields CDR1 MNHNS and CDR2 SASEGT. CDR3 length: 15 amino acids. The germline V and J ends were trimmed by 9 bases and 9 bases, with 21 bases remaining between them.

This clonotype was recorded many times. V and J are TRBV3-1 and TRBJ2-3, with a tentative D call TRBD2 (7 bases). Per germline, CDR1 LGHDT and CDR2 YNNKEL (reference sequence). With 4 bases removed from V and 3 bases from J, the gap between germline ends came to 14 bases. The CDR3 has 15 amino acids. In nucleotides, the CDR3 is TGTGCCAGCAGCCTTGGGGGGCGGGAGACAGATACGCAGTATTTT. Protein product: CASSLGGRETDTQYF.

This chain uses TRBV6-4 with TRBJ1-2, with TRBD1 matching over 7 bases. The CDR3 sequence is 14 residues long. Germline CDR1 MRHNA, CDR2 SNTAGT. Trimming removed 5 bases from V and 5 bases from J; junction bases left unmatched: 8. CDR3 sequence: CASSYDGTDYGYTF. The CDR3 DNA is TGTGCCAGCAGTTACGACGGGACAGATTATGGCTACACCTTC.

This clonotype has a count of ten or more. As the CDR3 is not closed by the conserved phenylalanine or tryptophan, this likely results from a read error. This chain connects TRBV19 to TRBJ2-7; 7 bases match TRBD2. The trim removed 5 bases at V and 4 bases at J, leaving 11 bases unmatched. Germline CDR1 LNHDA, CDR2 SQIVND (reference sequence). The CDR3 extends over 15 amino acids. CDR3 loop: CASSPTRLAGYEQYL. The CDR3 DNA reads as TGTGCCAGTAGTCCTACCCGACTAGCAGGGTACGAGCAGTACCTC.